A selection of T cell receptor beta chains follows, all from one sample in a study of T cells in Graves' hyperthyroidism and ophthalmopathy. TCRdb reprocessed the multiplex PCR reads via MiXCR and lists one record per CDR3 protein. The table has 660,000 or so distinct CDR3 sequences, over 40% seen once. Input material: peripheral blood or thyroid tissue (not recorded which). All receptors derive from an adult man with Graves' disease, either hyperthyroidism or ophthalmopathy (not recorded which). The CDR3 runs from the conserved cysteine through the conserved F or W. The D gene is left open where the match is weak. Size is stated for part of the rows, as once, few or many counts, or as a class when the clone is expanded.

clone_size	v_call	d_call	j_call	cdr3_nt	cdr3_aa
few	TRBV19	NA	TRBJ1-5	TGTGCCAGTAGTATAGGGCCAAACAATCAGCCCCAGCATTTT	CASSIGPNNQPQHF
many	TRBV7-2	TRBD2	TRBJ2-7	TGTGCCAGCAGCTCAACTAGCGGGGGGGCCGAGCAGTACTTC	CASSSTSGGAEQYF
NA	TRBV7-9	TRBD1	TRBJ2-5	TGTGCCAGCAGCTTGGGGACAGTCCGGTTGCAAGAGACCCAGTACTTC	CASSLGTVRLQETQYF
few	TRBV6-6	NA	TRBJ2-5	TGTGCCAGCAGTTACGCACCGGGGTGGGCTCAAGAGACCCAGTACTTC	CASSYAPGWAQETQYF
NA	TRBV20-1	TRBD1	TRBJ1-3	TGCAGTGCTAGAGAGACCCCAGGGGGCAAAGGAAACACCATATATTTT	CSARETPGGKGNTIYF
many	TRBV7-2	NA	TRBJ1-4	TGTGCCAGCAGCTTTCAGGGGTCACCACGGGATGAAAAACTGTTTTTT	CASSFQGSPRDEKLFF
few	TRBV7-9	NA	TRBJ2-7	TGTGCCACCAACCATAGGGGGTCCTTGAACCACGAGCAGTACTTC	CATNHRGSLNHEQYF
once	TRBV9	NA	TRBJ1-1	TGTGCCAGCAGCTTTACGGGGGTCTCGGCTGAAGCTTTCTTT	CASSFTGVSAEAFF
NA	TRBV6-1	TRBD1	TRBJ1-5	TGTGCCAGCAGTGAAAGGACAGGAAGGGATCAGCCCCAGCATTTT	CASSERTGRDQPQHF
few	TRBV19	TRBD1	TRBJ1-2	TGTGCCAGTAGTATTGTCTCGGGGCTGGGGACAGGCTATGGCTACACCTTC	CASSIVSGLGTGYGYTF
many	TRBV15	TRBD2	TRBJ2-2	TGTGCCACCAGCAGAGAGCCTAGCGGGGTTAACACCGGGGAGCTGTTTTTT	CATSREPSGVNTGELFF
NA	TRBV19	NA	TRBJ1-1	TGTGCCAGTAGTATCCGCCCGATATGGCACCTGAACACTGAAGCTTTCTTT	CASSIRPIWHLNTEAFF
many	TRBV12-3/TRBV12-4	NA	TRBJ1-2	TGTGCCAGCAGTTTAGAGTCAGTTGGCTACACCTTC	CASSLESVGYTF
few	TRBV9	NA	TRBJ1-1	TGTGCCAGCAGCGTAGATTCAGGGTTTGAAGCTTTCTTT	CASSVDSGFEAFF
once	TRBV20-1	TRBD1	TRBJ2-7	TGCAGTGCTAGTTTTATAGGGGGCATCTACTACGAGCAGTACTTC	CSASFIGGIYYEQYF
few	TRBV20-1	NA	TRBJ1-4	TGCAGTGCTAGAGTGGGAGGGTTTAATGAAAAACTGTTTTTT	CSARVGGFNEKLFF
NA	TRBV2	NA	TRBJ1-5	TGTGCCGGCAGTGAAGGACAGCCCCAGCATTTT	CAGSEGQPQHF
NA	TRBV3-1	NA	TRBJ1-2	TGTGCCAGCAGCCAAGATATAGGGGGATTTGGCTACACCTTC	CASSQDIGGFGYTF
NA	TRBV9	NA	TRBJ1-2	TGTGCCAGCAGCGATACCAGGGACCCGCTCTATGGCTACACCTTC	CASSDTRDPLYGYTF
many	TRBV19	NA	TRBJ1-1	TGTGCCAGCCTGCCGGGACCGAACACTGAAGCTTTCTTT	CASLPGPNTEAFF
many	TRBV7-9	NA	TRBJ2-7	TGTGCCAGCAGCGATTCAGCCTACGAGCAGTACTTC	CASSDSAYEQYF
NA	TRBV5-4	NA	TRBJ2-5	TGTGCCAGCAGCCTCGGGGTGAGCAAAGAGACCCAGTACTTC	CASSLGVSKETQYF
NA	TRBV7-1	TRBD1	TRBJ1-5	TGTGCCAGCAGTCACCATTCCGGGACAGGGCTCGATCAGCCCCAGCATTTT	CASSHHSGTGLDQPQHF
NA	TRBV15	NA	TRBJ2-7	TGTGCCACCAGCAGTTACTCGGGGGACGAGCAGTACTTC	CATSSYSGDEQYF
many	TRBV24-1	TRBD1	TRBJ1-1	TGTGCCACCAGTGACGGGACAGGGCGGGGAACTGAAGCTTTCTTT	CATSDGTGRGTEAFF
many	TRBV20-1	NA	TRBJ2-5	TGCAGTACTTACAGGGAATCAGAAATACAAGAGACCCAGTACTTC	CSTYRESEIQETQYF
few	TRBV6-8	NA	TRBJ2-2	TGTGCCAGCAGTTACTCGCCGTCCGGGGAGCTGTTTTTT	CASSYSPSGELFF
NA	TRBV2	NA	TRBJ2-3	TGTGCCAGCAGTTGGCGCGAGGCAGATACGCAGTATTTT	CASSWREADTQYF
NA	TRBV7-9	TRBD1	TRBJ1-2	TGTGCCAGCAGCCTCGCCGGGACAGGGGTGGGTGGCTACACCTTC	CASSLAGTGVGGYTF
NA	TRBV7-9	TRBD1	TRBJ1-1	TGTGCCAGCAGCTTCCGGGACAGGGGTTCTGAAGCTTTCTTT	CASSFRDRGSEAFF
NA	TRBV20-1	NA	TRBJ2-7	TGCAGTGCCTATAGCGGACAAACCTACGAGCAGTACTTC	CSAYSGQTYEQYF
NA	TRBV2	NA	TRBJ2-5	TGTGCCAGCAGTACCTTGGGGAGCCAAGAGACCCAGTACTTC	CASSTLGSQETQYF